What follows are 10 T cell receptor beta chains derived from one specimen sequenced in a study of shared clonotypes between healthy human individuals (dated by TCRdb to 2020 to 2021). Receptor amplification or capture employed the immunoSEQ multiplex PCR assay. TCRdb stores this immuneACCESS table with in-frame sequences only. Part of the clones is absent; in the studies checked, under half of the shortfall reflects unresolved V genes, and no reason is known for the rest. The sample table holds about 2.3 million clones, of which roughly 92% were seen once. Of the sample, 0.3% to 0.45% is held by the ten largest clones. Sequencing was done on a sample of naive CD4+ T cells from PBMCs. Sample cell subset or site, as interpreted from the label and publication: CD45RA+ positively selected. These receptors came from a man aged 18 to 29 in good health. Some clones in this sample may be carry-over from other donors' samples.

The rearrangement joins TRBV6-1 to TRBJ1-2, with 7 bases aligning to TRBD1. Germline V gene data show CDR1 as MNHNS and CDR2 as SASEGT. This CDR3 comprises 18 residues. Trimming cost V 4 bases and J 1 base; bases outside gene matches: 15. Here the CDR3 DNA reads TGTGCCAGCAGTGGGAGGGGAGACAGGGCGTCATATAACTATGGCTACACCTTC. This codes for CASSGRGDRASYNYGYTF.

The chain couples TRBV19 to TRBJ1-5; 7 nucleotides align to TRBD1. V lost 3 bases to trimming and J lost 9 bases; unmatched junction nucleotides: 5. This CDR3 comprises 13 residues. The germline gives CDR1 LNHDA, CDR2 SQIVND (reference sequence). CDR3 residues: CASSIRQGRPQHF. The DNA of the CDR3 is TGTGCCAGTAGTATCCGACAGGGTCGGCCCCAGCATTTT.

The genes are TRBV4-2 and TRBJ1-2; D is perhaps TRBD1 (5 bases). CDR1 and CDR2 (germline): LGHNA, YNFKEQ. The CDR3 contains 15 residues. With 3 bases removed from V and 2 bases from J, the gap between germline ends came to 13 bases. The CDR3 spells CASSQGDGQNYGYTF. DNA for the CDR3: TGTGCCAGCAGCCAGGGGGACGGACAAAACTATGGCTACACCTTC.

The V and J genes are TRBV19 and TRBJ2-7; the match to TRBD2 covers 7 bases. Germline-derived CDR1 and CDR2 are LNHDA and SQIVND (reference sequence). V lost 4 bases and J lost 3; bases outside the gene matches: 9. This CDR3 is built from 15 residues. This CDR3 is CASSTLSGSVYEQYF. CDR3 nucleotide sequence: TGTGCCAGTAGTACGCTTAGCGGGTCAGTCTACGAGCAGTACTTC.

CDR3 in DNA: TGTGCCAGCCCCCGTGAACCAGGGTTTTTT. This gives the protein CASPREPGFF. The chain has TRBV21-1 and TRBJ1-4; the table's TRBD1 call for D was not verified on the DNA. TRBV21-1 is shown as a pseudogene. The CDR3 has 10 amino acids.

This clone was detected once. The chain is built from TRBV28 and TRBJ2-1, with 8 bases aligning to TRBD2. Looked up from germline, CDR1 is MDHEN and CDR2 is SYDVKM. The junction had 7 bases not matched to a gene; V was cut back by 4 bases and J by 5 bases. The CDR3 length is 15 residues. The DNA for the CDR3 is TGTGCCAGCAGTTGGCTAGCGGGCACAAACAATGAGCAGTTCTTC. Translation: CASSWLAGTNNEQFF.

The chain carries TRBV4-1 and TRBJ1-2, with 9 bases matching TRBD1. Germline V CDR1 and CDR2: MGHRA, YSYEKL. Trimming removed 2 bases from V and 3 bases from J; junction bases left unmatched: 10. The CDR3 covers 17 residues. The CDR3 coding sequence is TGCGCCAGCAGCCAACTCCACCGGGACAGGGTTGACTATGGCTACACCTTC. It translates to CASSQLHRDRVDYGYTF.

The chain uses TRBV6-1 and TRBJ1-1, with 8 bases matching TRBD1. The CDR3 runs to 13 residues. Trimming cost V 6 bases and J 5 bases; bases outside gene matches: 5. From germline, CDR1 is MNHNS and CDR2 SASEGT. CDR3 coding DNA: TGTGCCAGCAGAAAGACAGGGGAGACTGAAGCTTTCTTT. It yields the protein CASRKTGETEAFF.

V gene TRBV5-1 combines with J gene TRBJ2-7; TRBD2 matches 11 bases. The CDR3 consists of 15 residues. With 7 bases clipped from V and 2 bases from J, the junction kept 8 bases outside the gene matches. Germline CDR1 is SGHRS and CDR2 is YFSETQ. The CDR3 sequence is CASSSRLAGPYEQYF. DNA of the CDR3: TGCGCCAGCTCATCCAGACTAGCGGGGCCCTACGAGCAGTACTTC.

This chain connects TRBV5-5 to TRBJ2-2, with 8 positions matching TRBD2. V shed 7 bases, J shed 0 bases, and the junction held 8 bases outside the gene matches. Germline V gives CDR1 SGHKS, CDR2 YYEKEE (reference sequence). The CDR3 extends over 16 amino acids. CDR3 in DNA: TGTGCCAGCCGTTTGCGGGGGGACGCGAACACCGGGGAGCTGTTTTTT. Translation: CASRLRGDANTGELFF.